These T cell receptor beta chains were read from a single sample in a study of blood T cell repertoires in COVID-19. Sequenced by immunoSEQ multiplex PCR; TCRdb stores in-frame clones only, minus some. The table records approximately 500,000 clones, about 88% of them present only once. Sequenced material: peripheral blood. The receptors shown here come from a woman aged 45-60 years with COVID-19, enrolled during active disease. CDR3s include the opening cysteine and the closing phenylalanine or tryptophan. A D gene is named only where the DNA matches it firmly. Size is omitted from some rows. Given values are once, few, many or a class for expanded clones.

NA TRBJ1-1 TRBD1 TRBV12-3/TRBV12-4 TGTGCCAGCAGCTCCGACAGGGGGCTCGGGGCTTTCTTT CASSSDRGLGAFF
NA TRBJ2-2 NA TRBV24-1 TGTGCCACCAGTGATCCGGGACACCCGAACACCGGGGAGCTGTTTTTT CATSDPGHPNTGELFF
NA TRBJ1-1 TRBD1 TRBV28 TGTGCCAGCAGGCCCCCGACAGGGGGCTCGAACACTGAAGCTTTCTTT CASRPPTGGSNTEAFF
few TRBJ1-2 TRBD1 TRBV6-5 TGTGCCAGCAAGGAACAGGGGGGAGCTAACTATGGCTACACCTTC CASKEQGGANYGYTF
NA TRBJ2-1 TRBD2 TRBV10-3 TGTGCCACCCAACTAGCGGGGGGCTTATACAATGAGCAGTTCTTC CATQLAGGLYNEQFF
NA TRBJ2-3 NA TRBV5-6 TGTGCCAGCAGCTTCGACACAGGAAACACAGATACGCAGTATTTT CASSFDTGNTDTQYF
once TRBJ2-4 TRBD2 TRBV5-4 TGTGCCAGCAGCTTCCAGGGTACTAGCGGGGGCTCCAGTTTCATTCAGTACTTC CASSFQGTSGGSSFIQYF
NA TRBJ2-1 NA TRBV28 TGTGCCACCTCAGTCTCATACAATGAGCAGTTCTTC CATSVSYNEQFF
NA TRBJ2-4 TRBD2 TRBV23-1 TGCGCCAGCAGTCAATCGGTTAGGGAGGGCAAAAACATTCAGTACTTC CASSQSVREGKNIQYF
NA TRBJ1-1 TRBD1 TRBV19 TGTGCCAGTAGTCCCCGGACAGGGGATAGTGAAGCTTTCTTT CASSPRTGDSEAFF
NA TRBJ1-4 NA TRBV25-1 TGTGCCAGCAGTGATAAGGGACTTGCAACTAATGAAAAACTGTTTTTT CASSDKGLATNEKLFF
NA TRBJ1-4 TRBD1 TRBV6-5 TGTGCCAGCGACCGACAGGGGGCGAAAGAAAAACTGTTTTTT CASDRQGAKEKLFF
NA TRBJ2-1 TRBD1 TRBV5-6 TGTGCCAGCACCCAGGGGGCCCCTTTCGCGAAGCAGTTCTTC CASTQGAPFAKQFF
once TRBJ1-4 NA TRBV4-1 TGCGCCAGCAGCCAAGATCGGGCGGGATTGGGGGAAAAACTGTTTTTT CASSQDRAGLGEKLFF
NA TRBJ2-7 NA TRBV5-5 TGTGCCAGCAGCCGACTCGGGGTGGAGCAGTACTTC CASSRLGVEQYF
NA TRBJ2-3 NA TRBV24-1 TGTGCCACCAGTGACAGAGATGGAGCTTTCACAGATACGCAGTATTTT CATSDRDGAFTDTQYF
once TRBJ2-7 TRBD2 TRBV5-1 TGCGCCAGCCCGAGGGGCGGGGGGGTCGGTGCTGCTCCATACTACGAGCAGTACTTC CASPRGGGVGAAPYYEQYF
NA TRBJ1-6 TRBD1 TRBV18 TGTGCCAGCTACGCGGACAGGGATGCACCCCTCCACTTT CASYADRDAPLHF
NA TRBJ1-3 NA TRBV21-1 TGTGCCAGCAGCAAAAGGGGTAACGGCCTGAGCTCTGGAAACACCATATATTTT CASSKRGNGLSSGNTIYF
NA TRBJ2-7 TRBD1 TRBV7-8 TGTGCCAGCAGCCGGGACAGCTCCTACGAGCAGTACTTC CASSRDSSYEQYF
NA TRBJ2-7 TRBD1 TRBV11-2 TGTGCCAGCACCTCCGGGACAGGGTCGTTCGAGCAGTACTTC CASTSGTGSFEQYF
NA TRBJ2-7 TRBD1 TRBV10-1 TGCGCCAGCAGTGCCGGGACAGCCTACGAGCAGTACTTC CASSAGTAYEQYF
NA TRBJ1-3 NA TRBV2 TGTGCCAGCAGACCGGGGGAGGGGTACTCTGGAAACACCATATATTTT CASRPGEGYSGNTIYF
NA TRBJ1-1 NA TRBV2 TGTGCCAGCTCTCCGAGGGCTGAAGCTTTCTTT CASSPRAEAFF
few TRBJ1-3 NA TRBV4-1 TGCGCCAGCGCGTCCAAAGGAAACACCATATATTTT CASASKGNTIYF
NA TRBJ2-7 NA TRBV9 TGTGCCAGCAGCGTAGATGCGACCCAGACTTACGAGCAGTACTTC CASSVDATQTYEQYF
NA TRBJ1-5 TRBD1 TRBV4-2 TGTGCCAGCAGCCAAGCTGACAGGGGGCCGAATCAGCCCCAGCATTTT CASSQADRGPNQPQHF
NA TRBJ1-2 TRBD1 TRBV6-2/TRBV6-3 TGTGCCAGCAGCCGGACAGGACCCCAAAACTATGGCTACACCTTC CASSRTGPQNYGYTF
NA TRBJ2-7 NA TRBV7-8 TGTGCCAGCAGCCTCACTAGGGAGGCTACCGAGCAGTACTTC CASSLTREATEQYF
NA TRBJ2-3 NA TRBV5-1 TGCGCCAGCAGCTTGACAGGGATGGGGCATACGCAGTATTTT CASSLTGMGHTQYF
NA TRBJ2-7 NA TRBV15 TGTGCCACCAGCAGAGACCGGGACTACGAGCAGTACTTC CATSRDRDYEQYF
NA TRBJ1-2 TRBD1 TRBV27 TGTGCCAGCAGTCGAGTACAGGGGAACCCTAACTATGGCTACACCTTC CASSRVQGNPNYGYTF
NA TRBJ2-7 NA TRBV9 TGTGCCAGCAGCGAGGGGGGGAGCTCCTACGAGCAGTACTTC CASSEGGSSYEQYF
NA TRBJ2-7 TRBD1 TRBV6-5 TGTGCCAGCAGTTCCGGGACAGCGTCTTCCTACGAGCAGTACTTC CASSSGTASSYEQYF
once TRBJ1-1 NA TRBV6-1 TGTGCCAGCAGAGAAGGTTTTGTTCGGGGGACTGAAGCTTTCTTT CASREGFVRGTEAFF
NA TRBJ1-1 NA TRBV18 TGTGCCAGCTCACCCCAACATGGGGGGGACACTGAAGCTTTCTTT CASSPQHGGDTEAFF
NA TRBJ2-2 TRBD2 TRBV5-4 TGTGCCAGCAACTCCCCCGCGGGAGCAAGTGACGGGGAGCTGTTTTTT CASNSPAGASDGELFF
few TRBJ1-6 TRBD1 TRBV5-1 TGCGCCAGCAGCCCGGGGACAGAATTTTCACCCCTCCACTTT CASSPGTEFSPLHF
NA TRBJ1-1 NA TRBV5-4 TGTGCCAGCAGCTTTCGACAGGAGGAAGCTTTCTTT CASSFRQEEAFF
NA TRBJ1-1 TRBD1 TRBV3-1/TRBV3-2 TGTGCCAGCAGCCGCGGGACAGGGGATTTTGAAGCTTTCTTT CASSRGTGDFEAFF
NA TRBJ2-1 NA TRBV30 TGTGCCTGGAGTAGGGGAGCGGGTCAGCAGTTCTTC CAWSRGAGQQFF
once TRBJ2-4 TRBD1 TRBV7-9 TGTGCCAGCAGCTTTGAGGGGGCGGCCATTCAGTACTTC CASSFEGAAIQYF
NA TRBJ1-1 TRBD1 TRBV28 TGTGCCAGCAGTCCAAGGGACAGCTCCTCTCTCGCTTTCTTT CASSPRDSSSLAFF
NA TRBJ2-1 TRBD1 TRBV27 TGTGCCAGCAGTACACTCCGACAGGGATACAATGAGCAGTTCTTC CASSTLRQGYNEQFF
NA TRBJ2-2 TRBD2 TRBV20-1 TGCAGTGCTAGTCTAGCGGGCGCTAAGAACACCGGGGAGCTGTTTTTT CSASLAGAKNTGELFF
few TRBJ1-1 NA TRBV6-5 TGTGCCAGCAGGGCACCTGCCTTGGACACTGAAGCTTTCTTT CASRAPALDTEAFF
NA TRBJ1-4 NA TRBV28 TGTGCCAGCAGTTTTAAGCGGACCCTAAACCCGGAAAAACTGTTTTTT CASSFKRTLNPEKLFF
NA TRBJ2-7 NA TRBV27 TGTGCCAGCAACCCACAGGGACCCGGGCCCAAGGACGAGCAGTACTTC CASNPQGPGPKDEQYF
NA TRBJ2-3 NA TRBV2 TGTGCCAGCAGTGGGGCCCACGCAGATACGCAGTATTTT CASSGAHADTQYF
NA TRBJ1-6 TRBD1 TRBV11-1 TGTGCCAGCAGCTTACCCGGGACAGGGGGTTCACCCCTCCACTTT CASSLPGTGGSPLHF
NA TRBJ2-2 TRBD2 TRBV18 TGTGCCAGCTCACCGCGACTAGCGGGGGAAACCGGGGAGCTGTTTTTT CASSPRLAGETGELFF
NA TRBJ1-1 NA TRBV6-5 TGTGCCAGCAGGCCATTCAGTGGAGGAGACGAAGCTTTCTTT CASRPFSGGDEAFF
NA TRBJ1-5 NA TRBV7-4 TGTGCCAGCAGCATACGTTCAGGGGTTTACAATCAGCCCCAGCATTTT CASSIRSGVYNQPQHF
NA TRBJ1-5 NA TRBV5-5 TGTGCCAGCAGCTTGTTCTGGGAGCAGCCCCAGCATTTT CASSLFWEQPQHF
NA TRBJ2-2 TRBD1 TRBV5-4 TGTGCCAGCAGCTGGGTTTGGACAGGGGGGAACACCGGGGAGCTGTTTTTT CASSWVWTGGNTGELFF
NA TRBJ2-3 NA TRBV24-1 TGTGCCACCCGTCGGGGGGCGACAGATACGCAGTATTTT CATRRGATDTQYF
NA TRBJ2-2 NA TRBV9 TGTGCCAGCAGCGTACCCGGGTACCCCGGGGAGCTGTTTTTT CASSVPGYPGELFF
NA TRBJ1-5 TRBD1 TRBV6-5 TGTGCCACCCGGACAGGGGGCGAGCAGCCCCAGCATTTT CATRTGGEQPQHF
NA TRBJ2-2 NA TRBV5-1 TGCGCCAGCGGACCGACAGGCGCGAACACCGGGGAGCTGTTTTTT CASGPTGANTGELFF
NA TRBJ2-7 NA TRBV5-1 TGCGCCAGCAGCTTGGGTGGGGCCCAATTCTACGAGCAGTACTTC CASSLGGAQFYEQYF